This TCR beta chain was identified in a study of blood T cell repertoires in COVID-19. Study in general: Samples taken during acute and convalescent COVID-19 were collected in the United States, Italy and Spain. From T cells, B-cell-depleted T cells, or PBMCs came the material, which was cDNA or gDNA.

The CDR3 spans 16 residues. J lost 6 bases, V lost 0 bases, and 7 bases had no gene match. Germline V gene data show CDR1 as MNHNY and CDR2 as SVGAGI (reference sequence). In the original workflow: Nucleated cell number was recorded as an estimate derived from reference gene primer amplification. Here immunoSEQ multiplex PCR was the method, and the copy in TCRdb shows in-frame clones only, minus some. Clonal size and the V and J genes are those of that table, whereas D and trimming came from the DNA. The top ten hold more than 0.8% of the sample, which has 85,000 to 130,000 clones, about 64% seen once.

Sequenced material: peripheral blood. The receptor was derived from a human donor with acute or convalescent COVID-19. The donor label of this sample is uncertain. The chain combines TRBV6-6 with TRBJ2-1; 8 bases line up with TRBD2. CDR3 in amino acids: CASSYSLAGLGNEQFF. The CDR3 DNA reads TGTGCCAGCAGTTACTCTTTAGCGGGGCTGGGCAATGAGCAGTTCTTC.